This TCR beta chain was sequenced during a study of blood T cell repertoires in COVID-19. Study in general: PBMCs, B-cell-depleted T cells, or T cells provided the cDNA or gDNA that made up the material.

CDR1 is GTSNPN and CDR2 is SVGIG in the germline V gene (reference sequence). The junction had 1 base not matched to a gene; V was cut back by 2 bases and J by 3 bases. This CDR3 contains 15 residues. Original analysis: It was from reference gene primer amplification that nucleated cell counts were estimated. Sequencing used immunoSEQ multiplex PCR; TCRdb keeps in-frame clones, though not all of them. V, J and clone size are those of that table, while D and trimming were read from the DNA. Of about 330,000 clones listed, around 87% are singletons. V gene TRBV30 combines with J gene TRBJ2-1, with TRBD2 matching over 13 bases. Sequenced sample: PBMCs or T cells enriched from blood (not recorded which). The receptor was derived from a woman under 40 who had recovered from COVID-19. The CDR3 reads CAWSRTSGGYNEQFF. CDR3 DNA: TGTGCCTGGAGTCGGACTAGCGGGGGCTACAATGAGCAGTTCTTC.